These T cell receptor beta chains were read from a single sample in a study of cytomegalovirus exposure and HLA in healthy donors. Profiled with immunoSEQ multiplex PCR; TCRdb holds only in-frame clones, not every one. This sample's clone table lists under 70,000 clones. Sequencing was done on a sample of PBMCs. Source of these receptors: a woman between 18 and 29 years old in good health and CMV-seronegative. Each CDR3 is given with its conserved first and last residue. D genes are given only for firm matches.

V	J	D	CDR3	DNA
TRBV4-2	TRBJ2-1	TRBD2	CASSQALADEQFF	TGTGCCAGCAGCCAAGCCCTAGCGGATGAGCAGTTCTTC
TRBV19	TRBJ1-1	TRBD1	CASRRTGLLHTEAFF	TGTGCCAGTAGACGGACAGGACTCCTTCACACTGAAGCTTTCTTT
TRBV4-1	TRBJ1-1	TRBD1	CASSQGGQGLNTEAFF	TGCGCCAGCAGCCAAGGGGGACAGGGACTGAACACTGAAGCTTTCTTT
TRBV5-4	TRBJ2-1	-	CASSFTGTYSYNEQFF	TGTGCCAGCAGCTTCACCGGGACTTACTCCTACAATGAGCAGTTCTTC
TRBV5-1	TRBJ1-2	-	CASSLGAPGNYGYTF	TGCGCCAGCAGCTTGGGGGCACCGGGGAACTATGGCTACACCTTC
TRBV18	TRBJ1-5	TRBD1	CASSPNRGGQPQHF	TGTGCCAGCTCACCCAACAGGGGAGGTCAGCCCCAGCATTTT
TRBV18	TRBJ1-5	-	CASSPTRLNQPQHF	TGTGCCAGCTCACCGACACGGTTGAATCAGCCCCAGCATTTT
TRBV6-1	TRBJ2-6	-	CASSGEGSGANVLTF	TGTGCCAGCAGTGGCGAGGGCTCTGGGGCCAACGTCCTGACTTTC
TRBV7-9	TRBJ2-7	TRBD1	CASSRQPGTGEHEQYF	TGTGCCAGCAGCCGCCAACCGGGGACAGGGGAGCACGAGCAGTACTTC
TRBV18	TRBJ2-7	-	CASSPGQGSYEQYF	TGTGCCAGCTCACCAGGGCAGGGTTCCTACGAGCAGTACTTC
TRBV2	TRBJ2-5	-	CASNSAGLRETQYF	TGTGCCAGCAATTCGGCCGGGTTAAGAGAGACCCAGTACTTC
TRBV9	TRBJ1-2	TRBD1	CASSSRDRGSFGYTF	TGTGCCAGCAGCAGCCGGGACAGGGGTAGTTTTGGCTACACCTTC
TRBV7-2	TRBJ2-7	-	CASTSRPGARAYEQYF	TGTGCCAGCACCTCCCGGCCGGGAGCACGTGCCTACGAGCAGTACTTC
TRBV5-1	TRBJ2-7	TRBD2	CASSLGAGEGYEQYF	TGCGCCAGCAGCTTGGGGGCGGGAGAGGGCTACGAGCAGTACTTC
TRBV6-5	TRBJ1-2	TRBD1	CASNTRQGRYGYTF	TGTGCCAGCAATACCAGACAGGGACGGTATGGCTACACCTTC
TRBV13	TRBJ2-2	TRBD2	CASSLFEVSGGVGELFF	TGTGCCAGCAGCTTATTTGAAGTCTCGGGAGGCGTCGGGGAGCTGTTTTTT
TRBV5-1	TRBJ2-5	-	CASSLQETQYF	TGCGCCAGCAGCCTACAAGAGACCCAGTACTTC
TRBV27	TRBJ2-7	TRBD1	CASSLPGTGAVHLDEQYF	TGTGCCAGCAGTTTACCGGGGACAGGGGCTGTCCACCTTGACGAGCAGTACTTC
TRBV5-1	TRBJ1-1	-	CASSLFTTSGRNTEAFF	TGCGCCAGCAGCCTGTTCACTACCTCCGGCAGGAACACTGAAGCTTTCTTT
TRBV18	TRBJ2-1	-	CASSIPSSYNEQFF	TGTGCCAGCTCAATTCCTAGCTCCTACAATGAGCAGTTCTTC
TRBV6-5	TRBJ1-2	TRBD1	CASSYSPTGANYGYTF	TGTGCCAGCAGTTATTCTCCAACAGGGGCTAACTATGGCTACACCTTC
TRBV10-2	TRBJ1-1	-	CASSIGGSEAFF	TGCGCCAGCAGCATAGGAGGGAGTGAAGCTTTCTTT
TRBV15	TRBJ1-4	-	CATSRERTTNEKLFF	TGTGCCACCAGCCGGGAACGCACAACTAATGAAAAACTGTTTTTT
TRBV11-2	TRBJ1-1	-	CASSLESVYTEAFF	TGTGCCAGCAGCTTAGAGTCCGTATACACTGAAGCTTTCTTT
TRBV7-6	TRBJ2-3	-	CASSSVPGGGAIGTDTQYF	TGTGCCAGCAGCTCTGTCCCCGGTGGGGGGGCGATAGGCACAGATACGCAGTATTTT
TRBV28	TRBJ1-5	TRBD1	CASSKAGTELTLDSNQPQHF	TGTGCCAGCAGTAAAGCCGGGACAGAACTTACCTTGGATAGCAATCAGCCCCAGCATTTT
TRBV30	TRBJ1-6	-	CAWRTANSYNSPLHF	TGTGCCTGGAGGACAGCGAACTCCTATAATTCACCCCTCCACTTT
TRBV7-9	TRBJ2-3	-	CASRARATDTQYF	TGTGCCAGCAGAGCCCGCGCCACAGATACGCAGTATTTT
TRBV19	TRBJ1-6	TRBD1	CASMGDRVVLGGSPLHF	TGTGCCAGTATGGGGGACAGGGTCGTATTGGGTGGCTCACCCCTCCACTTT
TRBV14	TRBJ1-1	-	CASSQDWGDVPNFF	TGTGCCAGCAGCCAAGATTGGGGGGACGTTCCGAATTTCTTT
TRBV5-1	TRBJ1-2	-	CASSPQGYANYGYTF	TGCGCCAGCAGCCCACAGGGATATGCCAACTATGGCTACACCTTC
TRBV19	TRBJ1-2	-	CASSTTAFFNYGYTF	TGTGCCAGTAGTACGACAGCCTTCTTCAACTATGGCTACACCTTC
TRBV30	TRBJ2-5	TRBD1	CAWSGDRAKTQYF	TGTGCCTGGAGTGGGGACAGGGCTAAGACCCAGTACTTC
TRBV28	TRBJ2-1	-	CASSYGGLQSYNEQFF	TGTGCCAGCAGTTATGGAGGGCTCCAATCCTACAATGAGCAGTTCTTC
TRBV29-1	TRBJ2-5	-	CSTFPGVETQYF	TGCAGCACTTTCCCGGGGGTAGAGACCCAGTACTTC
TRBV6-5	TRBJ2-7	TRBD2	CASSPRLASYEQYF	TGTGCCAGCAGTCCCCGACTAGCCAGCTACGAGCAGTACTTC
TRBV29-1	TRBJ2-1	-	CSVVSSGQRYNEQFF	TGCAGCGTTGTTTCTAGCGGACAGAGGTACAATGAGCAGTTCTTC
TRBV5-1	TRBJ2-7	TRBD1	CASRPDRGFSYEQYF	TGCGCCAGCAGACCCGACAGGGGGTTTTCCTACGAGCAGTACTTC
TRBV11-2	TRBJ2-3	TRBD2	CASSFGGALASGYF	TGTGCCAGCAGCTTCGGGGGGGCCCTAGCTTCGGGGTATTTT
TRBV28	TRBJ2-7	-	CASSFSPPTYEQYF	TGTGCCAGCAGTTTCAGTCCTCCAACCTACGAGCAGTACTTC
TRBV9	TRBJ2-3	-	CASSVVGGGVSDTQYF	TGTGCCAGCAGCGTAGTGGGGGGAGGCGTGTCAGATACGCAGTATTTT
TRBV6-5	TRBJ2-1	-	CASSYRPGLLGNEQFF	TGTGCCAGCAGTTACCGACCCGGACTCTTGGGGAATGAGCAGTTCTTC
TRBV30	TRBJ1-5	-	CAWSSGGNQPQHF	TGTGCCTGGAGTTCCGGGGGAAATCAGCCCCAGCATTTT
TRBV28	TRBJ2-7	-	CASESTRAPYEQYF	TGTGCCAGCGAGTCGACTAGGGCGCCCTACGAGCAGTACTTC
TRBV7-9	TRBJ1-5	-	CASRQEYQPQHF	TGTGCCAGCAGACAGGAGTATCAGCCCCAGCATTTT
TRBV11-2	TRBJ1-6	-	CASSLRGGWDNSPLHF	TGTGCCAGCAGCCTAAGGGGGGGCTGGGATAATTCACCCCTCCACTTT
TRBV11-1	TRBJ2-2	-	CASSRYEAGELFF	TGTGCCAGCAGCCGGTACGAGGCCGGGGAGCTGTTTTTT
TRBV2	TRBJ1-1	-	CASSVMNTEAFF	TGTGCCAGCAGCGTAATGAACACTGAAGCTTTCTTT
TRBV11-3	TRBJ2-5	-	CASSPSRQSEETQYF	TGTGCCAGCAGCCCCTCCCGACAGTCCGAAGAGACCCAGTACTTC
TRBV19	TRBJ2-5	TRBD1	CASRMTGAKTQYF	TGTGCCAGTAGGATGACAGGGGCAAAGACCCAGTACTTC
TRBV11-3	TRBJ2-3	-	CASSLNSGSTDTQYF	TGTGCCAGCAGCTTAAATTCAGGGAGCACAGATACGCAGTATTTT
TRBV18	TRBJ2-1	TRBD1	CASSLRTGLSYNEQFF	TGTGCCAGCTCACTACGGACAGGACTCTCCTACAATGAGCAGTTCTTC
TRBV6-5	TRBJ2-7	-	CASSYSRIDPGEQYF	TGTGCCAGCAGTTACTCCCGTATTGACCCAGGCGAGCAGTACTTC
TRBV10-3	TRBJ2-7	-	CAISESTGGTYEQYF	TGTGCCATCAGTGAGTCGACGGGGGGCACCTACGAGCAGTACTTC
TRBV27	TRBJ1-5	TRBD1	CASSRTGKAKNQPQHF	TGTGCCAGCAGTAGGACAGGGAAGGCAAAGAATCAGCCCCAGCATTTT
TRBV5-1	TRBJ2-3	TRBD1	CASAQSDRLGRDTQYF	TGCGCCAGCGCCCAGTCGGACAGGTTGGGGCGCGATACGCAGTATTTT
TRBV2	TRBJ2-5	-	CASRLTGTVYF	TGTGCCAGCAGGCTCACAGGGACGGTTTACTTC
TRBV18	TRBJ2-5	TRBD1	CASSPRTGGTQETQYF	TGTGCCAGCTCACCACGGACAGGGGGCACACAAGAGACCCAGTACTTC
TRBV7-9	TRBJ2-2	TRBD2	CASSLGLAAGELFF	TGTGCCAGCAGCTTGGGACTAGCTGCCGGGGAGCTGTTTTTT
TRBV19	TRBJ1-5	TRBD1	CASSIEGARNQPQHF	TGTGCCAGTAGTATCGAGGGGGCTAGAAATCAGCCCCAGCATTTT